A single sample gave rise to the 11 T cell receptor beta chains below, sequenced in a study of blood T cells in healthy people across ages. It was with a sample-barcoded 5' primer and a J-beta primer mix that a second PCR of roughly 7 to 12 cycles was run. TCRdb re-analysed the 5' RACE reads in MiXCR, keeping a single row per CDR3 protein. The sample has 1.5 million or so distinct CDR3 sequences; less than 45% are singletons. Specimen: blood. Receptor source: a woman aged 18-35 years in good health.

The chain carries TRBV20-1 and TRBJ1-3, with 10 positions matching TRBD1. Per the germline V gene, CDR1 is DFQATT and CDR2 is SNEGSKA (reference sequence). This CDR3 has 14 amino acids. The trim removed 4 bases at V and 6 bases at J, leaving 6 bases unmatched. This CDR3 is CSATRTGGVNTIYF. CDR3 sequence (DNA): TGCAGTGCTACCAGGACAGGGGGAGTAAACACCATATATTTT.

A single count supports this clonotype. The chain couples TRBV30 to TRBJ2-2, with D possibly matching TRBD1 (6 bases). The V end lost 4 bases, the J end lost 6 bases, and 15 bases lay between the germline ends. CDR1 and CDR2 (germline): GTSNPN, SVGIG (reference sequence). CDR3 length: 14 amino acids. Written as DNA, the CDR3 is TGTGCCTGGACCGGACAGTTCAACGCCGGGGAGCTGTTTTTT. This sequence encodes CAWTGQFNAGELFF.

The sample holds a few counts of this clonotype. The rearrangement joins TRBV2 to TRBJ2-4; unclear D gene. With the DNA end fitting TRBJ2-5 better, the J assignment may be wrong. The CDR3 is 15 residues long. Per the germline V gene, CDR1 is SNHLY and CDR2 is FYNNEI. The CDR3 nucleotides are TGTGCCAGCAGTGAAGCTGCGACTTATCGAGAGACCCAGTACTTC. This encodes CASSEAATYRETQYF.

This clonotype was detected a few times. This chain uses TRBV12-3 or TRBV12-4 with TRBJ2-5, with unresolved D. V shed 1 base and J shed 4 bases, with 10 bases lying between them. The length of the CDR3 is 14 residues. CDR3 loop: CASSLEGRVETQYF. The CDR3 region has the DNA TGTGCCAGCAGTTTAGAGGGTCGGGTAGAGACCCAGTACTTC.

The rearrangement links TRBV24-1 to TRBJ2-3, with 7 bases identical to TRBD2. After removal of 3 bases from V and 5 bases from J, the junction contained 7 bases not matched to a gene. The CDR3 consists of 15 residues. Germline CDR1 KGHDR, CDR2 SFDVKD. DNA for the CDR3: TGTGCCACCAGTGATCCCGGAGGGAGGGGAGATACGCAGTATTTT. Its protein is CATSDPGGRGDTQYF.

This clonotype has at least ten counts. The V gene is TRBV4-3, the J gene TRBJ2-5; possible D gene TRBD1, 6 bases. Germline-derived CDR1 and CDR2 are LGHNA and YSLEER. The CDR3 extends over 14 amino acids. V lost 0 bases to trimming and J lost 11 bases, with 16 bases between them. CDR3 region: CASSQDGGLSTQYF. The CDR3 DNA follows: TGCGCCAGCAGCCAAGATGGGGGCCTATCAACGCAGTACTTC.

This clonotype has just a few counts. V is TRBV9 and J is TRBJ2-2, with TRBD1 identical over 8 bases. The V gene end was trimmed by 2 bases and the J gene end by 5 bases; junction bases not matched to a gene: 11. The CDR3 length is 17 residues. Germline V lookup: CDR1 SGDLS, CDR2 YYNGEE. The CDR3 bases are TGTGCCAGCAGCGTCAACACAGGGGGATTAAGGACCGGGGAGCTGTTTTTT. As protein: CASSVNTGGLRTGELFF. Filled out from reference TRBV9 and TRBJ2-2, the complete variable domain reads DSGVTQTPKHLITATGQRVTLRCSPRSGDLSVYWYQQSLDQGLQFLIQYYNGEERAKGNILERFSAQQFPDLHSELNLSSLELGDSALYFCASSVNTGGLRTGELFFGEGSRLTVL.

The chain combines TRBV29-1 with TRBJ1-1; D uncertain. The CDR3 covers 13 residues. The V end lost 4 bases, the J end lost 2 bases, and 11 bases lay between the germline ends. Germline assignment: CDR1 SQVTM and CDR2 ANQGSEA. This chain's CDR3 is CSVVRNLNTEAFF. The CDR3 bases are TGCAGCGTTGTCAGGAATTTAAACACTGAAGCTTTCTTT.

V usage is TRBV9 and J usage is TRBJ2-1; 7 positions match TRBD1. Trimming took 3 bases from V and 6 from J; bases not matched to a gene: 9. In germline, CDR1 is SGDLS, CDR2 YYNGEE. The CDR3 runs to 15 residues. Here the CDR3 reads CASSAGGARPNEQFF. The DNA for the CDR3 is TGTGCCAGCAGCGCAGGGGGAGCGAGGCCCAATGAGCAGTTCTTC.

The rearrangement joins TRBV20-1 to TRBJ2-5; D may be TRBD1 (6 bases). V was clipped by 2 bases and J by 5 bases, with 12 bases between them. CDR1 DFQATT and CDR2 SNEGSKA come from the germline V gene (reference sequence). This CDR3 spans 13 amino acids. Here the CDR3 reads CSARYQGTETQYF. The DNA of the CDR3 is TGCAGTGCTAGATATCAGGGGACGGAGACCCAGTACTTC.

This clonotype was detected many times. This chain links TRBV12-3 or TRBV12-4 with TRBJ2-1; 8 bases line up with TRBD1. The V segment lost 5 bases and the J segment 4 bases; nucleotides outside the gene matches: 1. The CDR3 totals 13 residues. The CDR3 bases are TGTGCCAGCAGTACAGGGGGGTACAATGAGCAGTTCTTC. This sequence encodes CASSTGGYNEQFF.